This TCR beta chain emerged from a study of tumor-infiltrating lymphocytes in primary liver carcinoma. Trimming at V came to 0 bases and at J to 7 bases, leaving 15 bases not matched to a gene. The CDR3 loop spans 18 amino acids. Germline V lookup: CDR1 SEHNR, CDR2 FQNEAQ (reference sequence). Unsorted bulk tissue, about 19-32 mg of it, served as the source for co-extraction of RNA and DNA. A primer in the constant region served to generate TCR beta cDNA from roughly 550 ng of total RNA. Construction of TCR beta libraries relied on three successive nested multiplex PCR rounds employing slightly modified ARM-PCR. Rounds one and two of PCR, each of 9 to 11 cycles, were primed with TRBV1-TRBV30 forward primers and a C-beta reverse primer. A single record per CDR3 protein comes from TCRdb applying MiXCR to the multiplex PCR reads. This sample has about 110,000 distinct CDR3 sequences, with around 60% found just once.

The chain joins TRBV7-9 to TRBJ2-1, with TRBD2 identical over 7 bases. The sequencing sample was made of liver tumor tissue from sampling region 1. The subset here: tumor region T1, superior pole. The sequence was obtained from a woman aged 55-69 years with primary liver carcinoma and hepatitis B virus infection. The CDR3 DNA reads as TGTGCCAGCAGCTTAGCGCGGGGTCTACTAGCGACGGTGAATGAGCAGTTCTTC. Translated, it gives CASSLARGLLATVNEQFF.